Here is one T cell receptor (beta chain) with its context. This sample is drawn from a study of Tregs in tolerant kidney transplant recipients. Profiled with immunoSEQ multiplex PCR; TCRdb holds only in-frame clones, not every one. The sample carries some 74,000 clones, about 91% recorded once. V dropped 0 bases and J dropped 6 bases, with 11 bases sitting between them. The CDR3 covers 14 residues. Germline V gene sequence: CDR1 SGHRS, CDR2 YFSETQ. The sequenced sample was Tregs from blood, obtained before the transplant. This sequence joins TRBV5-1 and TRBJ2-3, with D possibly being TRBD1 (6 bases). The receptor was isolated from a human donor who received a combined kidney and bone marrow transplant. The CDR3 nucleotides read TGCGCCAGCAGCTTGGACCAGGGGAAGGATACGCAGTATTTT. Translated, it gives CASSLDQGKDTQYF.